The present T cell receptor (beta chain) was sequenced within a study of beta chain features in type 1 diabetes. General observations from the study: Shorter TCRB CDR3s, moderately but significantly so, were found in Type 1 diabetes patients in all four CD4+ subsets.

The study reverse transcribed the entire isolated RNA, so it sequenced expressed TCRB transcripts. The data were produced by immunoSEQ multiplex PCR, yet TCRdb's version contains in-frame clones alone and is incomplete. The sample includes a few hundred thousand clones, roughly an eighth of them seen just once. Sorted cells reached over 95% purity in every population. With 4 bases removed from V and 0 bases from J, the gap between germline ends came to 13 bases. Germline values: CDR1 LGHNA, CDR2 YSLEER. The CDR3 is 17 amino acids. This clone has a handful of counts. Its specificity is not known. V usage is TRBV4-3 and J usage is TRBJ2-6, with a possible D match to TRBD2 (5 bases). The sequenced material came from naive CD4+ T cells from blood. This receptor was taken from a man aged 25-45 years with type 1 diabetes. In DNA, the CDR3 is TGCGCCAGCAGCCGCGATGGAGGTAGCTCTGGGGCCAACGTCCTGACTTTC. It yields the protein CASSRDGGSSGANVLTF.